Included here is one TCR beta chain sequence, with context. The germline V gene has CDR1 KGHSH and CDR2 LQKENI. J gave up 0 bases and V 3 bases, and 6 bases lay outside the gene matches. The CDR3 totals 17 residues. These data belong to a study of shared clonotypes between healthy human individuals. Overall study context: Donors had three CD4 naive, three CD4 memory, two CD8 naive and one CD8 memory plate apiece.

Genomic DNA from each subset was divided evenly over several immunoSEQ plates. Generated by immunoSEQ multiplex PCR, the TCRdb table keeps only in-frame clones and is missing some. The sample contains millions of clones, approximately 95% of which appear only once. The source material was naive CD4+ T cells from PBMCs. Subset given: CD45RA+ positively selected. The receptor was isolated from a man aged 18 to 30 in good health. Some clones in this sample may be carry-over from other donors' samples. The rearrangement uses TRBV18 and TRBJ2-3, with 10 bases matching TRBD2. The CDR3 spells CASSPLAGAGSTDTQYF. The CDR3 bases are TGTGCCAGCTCACCCCTAGCGGGGGCGGGAAGCACAGATACGCAGTATTTT.